The 18 T cell receptor beta chains below come from one sample, sequenced in a study of T cell responses to AZD1222 COVID-19 vaccine. Sequencing was performed with immunoSEQ multiplex PCR; in TCRdb, only in-frame clones are kept and a portion is missing. The table has about 140,000 clones, about nine tenths seen once. The specimen comprised peripheral blood, sampled on day 0 of AZD1222 vaccination. The origin of the receptors is an adult in good health.

The chain uses TRBV4-3 and TRBJ2-2; D not resolved. The CDR3 runs 14 residues. Looked up from germline, CDR1 is LGHNA and CDR2 is YSLEER. V shed 2 bases and J shed 7 bases, with 11 bases lying between them. CDR3 DNA: TGCGCCAGCAGCCAATTGGCCCGAGGCGGGGAGCTGTTTTTT. Amino acids: CASSQLARGGELFF.

The chain has TRBV6-5 and TRBJ2-7, with D maybe TRBD1 (6 bases). V dropped 4 bases and J dropped 2 bases, with 9 bases sitting between them. The CDR3 loop spans 13 amino acids. The germline CDR1 and CDR2 sequences are MNHEY and SVGAGI. CDR3 sequence reads: CASSSPGAYEQYF. DNA for the CDR3: TGTGCCAGCAGTTCCCCAGGGGCCTACGAGCAGTACTTC.

The chain is built from TRBV5-1 and TRBJ2-3, with D possibly TRBD1 on 5 matching bases. CDR1 SGHRS and CDR2 YFSETQ come from the germline V gene. V was shortened by 1 base and J by 4 bases, with 19 bases between the two germline ends. CDR3 size: 17 residues. The CDR3 protein is CASSLKLLVSRADTQYF. In nucleotides, the CDR3 is TGCGCCAGCAGCTTGAAGCTGTTAGTCAGCAGGGCAGATACGCAGTATTTT.

The chain joins TRBV5-1 to TRBJ2-7, with a possible D match to TRBD1 (5 bases). Germline V gene data show CDR1 as SGHRS and CDR2 as YFSETQ. The CDR3 consists of 13 residues. With 4 bases removed from V and 0 bases from J, the gap between germline ends came to 8 bases. The CDR3 sequence is CASSKDTSYEQYF. In DNA form, the CDR3 reads TGCGCCAGCAGCAAGGACACCTCCTACGAGCAGTACTTC.

The chain combines TRBV10-3 with TRBJ1-1; D might be TRBD1 (5 bases). CDR1 is ENHRY and CDR2 is SYGVKD in the germline V gene. The ends were cut back, 8 bases at V and 1 base at J, with 14 bases in the middle. There are 14 residues in the CDR3. CDR3 loop: CAIRDLDTNTEAFF. CDR3 bases: TGTGCCATCCGGGACCTCGATACGAACACTGAAGCTTTCTTT.

The chain links TRBV11-2 to TRBJ1-2; perhaps TRBD1 as D (6 bases). V dropped 5 bases and J dropped 0 bases, with 16 bases sitting between them. Looked up from germline, CDR1 is SGHAT and CDR2 is FQNNGV. The CDR3 is 16 amino acids. The CDR3 bases are TGTGCCAGCAGCCCCCTAGGGGGAGGGACTAACTATGGCTACACCTTC. Its translation: CASSPLGGGTNYGYTF.

The chain carries TRBV7-8 and TRBJ1-5, with a tentative D call TRBD1 (6 bases). Germline V gene lookup returns CDR1 SGHVS and CDR2 FQNEAQ. Trimming left V 2 bases short and J 7 bases short, with 12 bases between. The CDR3 has 14 amino acids. The CDR3 here is CASSLKGGEQPQHF. In nucleotides, the CDR3 is TGTGCCAGCAGCTTAAAAGGGGGTGAGCAGCCCCAGCATTTT.

The chain uses TRBV11-3 and TRBJ1-4; D remains ambiguous. The ends were cut back, 0 bases at V and 3 bases at J, with 8 bases in the middle. The CDR3 contains 15 residues. Germline lookup yields CDR1 SGHNT and CDR2 YENEEA. In DNA form, the CDR3 reads TGTGCCAGCAGCTTAGAATGGGGAGCTAATGAAAAACTGTTTTTT. Translating it yields CASSLEWGANEKLFF.

This CDR3 reads CASSSATGVNEKLFF. The CDR3 nucleotides are TGTGCCAGCAGCTCAGCTACAGGGGTTAATGAAAAACTGTTTTTT. V gene TRBV7-3 combines with J gene TRBJ1-4, with 7 bases that match TRBD1. V lost 4 bases and J lost 4; bases outside the gene matches: 6. From germline, CDR1 is SGHTA and CDR2 FQGTGA. The CDR3 has 15 residues.

Note on this clone: Other DNA variants within this sample encode the same CDR3. The genes are TRBV19 and TRBJ2-3; no reliable D call. CDR3 size: 14 residues. Per the germline V gene, CDR1 is LNHDA and CDR2 is SQIVND (reference sequence). V was clipped by 2 bases and J by 1 base, with 7 bases between them. The CDR3 here is CASSISRGTDTQYF. In nucleotides, the CDR3 is TGTGCCAGTAGTATATCACGGGGCACAGATACGCAGTATTTT.

The chain combines TRBV4-1 with TRBJ2-3; TRBD2 matches at 10 bases. V was pared by 0 bases and J by 6 bases, with 12 bases of the junction left unmatched. Germline CDR1 is MGHRA and CDR2 is YSYEKL. The CDR3 totals 18 residues. CDR3 DNA: TGCGCCAGCAGCCAAGATCCCATTGGAGCGGGGGGGGTGGATACGCAGTATTTT. Its translation is CASSQDPIGAGGVDTQYF.

The V call is TRBV5-5, the J call TRBJ1-4; 9 bases are shared with TRBD1. Per the germline V gene, CDR1 is SGHKS and CDR2 is YYEKEE (reference sequence). The CDR3 is 14 residues long. Germline trimming cut 3 bases from V and 8 bases from J; bases unmatched to any gene: 5. The CDR3 DNA sequence: TGTGCCAGCAGCTGGACAGGGGATCGAGAAAAACTGTTTTTT. Its translation is CASSWTGDREKLFF. Together with reference TRBV5-5 and TRBJ1-4, the CDR3 gives the full variable domain: DAGVTQSPTHLIKTRGQQVTLRCSPISGHKSVSWYQQVLGQGPQFIFQYYEKEERGRGNFPDRFSARQFPNYSSELNVNALLLGDSALYLCASSWTGDREKLFFGSGTQLSVL.

The chain has TRBV24-1 and TRBJ2-1; D call uncertain. Germline CDR1 reads KGHDR; CDR2 reads SFDVKD. CDR3 length: 12 residues. The V end lost 2 bases, the J end lost 8 bases, and 6 bases lay between the germline ends. Here the CDR3 DNA reads TGTGCCACCAGTGATTGGAAGGATGAGCAGTTCTTC. Protein sequence: CATSDWKDEQFF.

The rearrangement links TRBV5-1 to TRBJ2-5; 9 nucleotides match TRBD2. The CDR3 is made up of 16 amino acids. Unmatched junction bases numbered 8, after V lost 0 bases and J lost 5 bases. The germline gives CDR1 SGHRS, CDR2 YFSETQ. Here the CDR3 DNA reads TGCGCCAGCAGCTTGGGCAGCGGGGGGCGGTCGGAGACCCAGTACTTC. Protein: CASSLGSGGRSETQYF.

The chain combines TRBV24-1 with TRBJ1-2; TRBD1 agrees at 7 bases. V lost 4 bases to trimming and J lost 8 bases; unmatched junction nucleotides: 9. The germline V gene encodes CDR1 KGHDR and CDR2 SFDVKD. This CDR3 has 14 amino acids. The CDR3, as DNA: TGTGCCACCAGTGACCCCGACAGGGTGAGGGGCTACACCTTC. Protein product: CATSDPDRVRGYTF.

DNA of the CDR3: TGCGCCAGCAGCCAAGATTGGGAACTGACAGCTAACTATGGCTACACCTTC. This codes for CASSQDWELTANYGYTF. The rearrangement links TRBV4-3 to TRBJ1-2; a weak D match, TRBD1 (5 bases). Trimming removed 0 bases at V and 0 bases at J, with 14 bases between. This CDR3 spans 17 amino acids. CDR1 and CDR2 from the germline V gene are LGHNA and YSLEER.

This clone appeared once. The chain couples TRBV6-1 to TRBJ2-7; D gene unclear. Germline lookup yields CDR1 MNHNS and CDR2 SASEGT. The CDR3 length is 13 residues. V dropped 5 bases and J dropped 2 bases, with 10 bases sitting between them. CDR3 sequence (DNA): TGTGCCAGCAGTTATTACAAACCCTACGAGCAGTACTTC. Translation: CASSYYKPYEQYF.

V gene TRBV7-8 combines with J gene TRBJ2-1; unclear D gene. V lost 5 bases and J 0 bases, leaving 17 bases between the germline ends. The CDR3 length is 17 residues. Germline lookup yields CDR1 SGHVS and CDR2 FQNEAQ. The CDR3 nucleotides are TGTGCCAGCAGCCCGAGACAAACATGGAGCTCCTACAATGAGCAGTTCTTC. It is translated as CASSPRQTWSSYNEQFF.